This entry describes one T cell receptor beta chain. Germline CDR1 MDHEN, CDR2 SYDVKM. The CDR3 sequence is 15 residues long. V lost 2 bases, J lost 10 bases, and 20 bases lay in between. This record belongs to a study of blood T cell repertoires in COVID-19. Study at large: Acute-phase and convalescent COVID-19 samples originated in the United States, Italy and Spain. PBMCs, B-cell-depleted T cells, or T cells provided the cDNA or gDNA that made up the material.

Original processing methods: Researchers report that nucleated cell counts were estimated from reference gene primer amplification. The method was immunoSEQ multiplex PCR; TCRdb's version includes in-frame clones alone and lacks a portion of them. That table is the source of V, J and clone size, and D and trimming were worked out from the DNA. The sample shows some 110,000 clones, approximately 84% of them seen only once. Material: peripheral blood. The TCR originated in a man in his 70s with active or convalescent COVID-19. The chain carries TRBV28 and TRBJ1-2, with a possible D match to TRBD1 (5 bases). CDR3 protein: CASSLGLTGEFSYTF. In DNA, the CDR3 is TGTGCCAGCAGTTTAGGGTTAACAGGAGAGTTCTCCTACACCTTC.